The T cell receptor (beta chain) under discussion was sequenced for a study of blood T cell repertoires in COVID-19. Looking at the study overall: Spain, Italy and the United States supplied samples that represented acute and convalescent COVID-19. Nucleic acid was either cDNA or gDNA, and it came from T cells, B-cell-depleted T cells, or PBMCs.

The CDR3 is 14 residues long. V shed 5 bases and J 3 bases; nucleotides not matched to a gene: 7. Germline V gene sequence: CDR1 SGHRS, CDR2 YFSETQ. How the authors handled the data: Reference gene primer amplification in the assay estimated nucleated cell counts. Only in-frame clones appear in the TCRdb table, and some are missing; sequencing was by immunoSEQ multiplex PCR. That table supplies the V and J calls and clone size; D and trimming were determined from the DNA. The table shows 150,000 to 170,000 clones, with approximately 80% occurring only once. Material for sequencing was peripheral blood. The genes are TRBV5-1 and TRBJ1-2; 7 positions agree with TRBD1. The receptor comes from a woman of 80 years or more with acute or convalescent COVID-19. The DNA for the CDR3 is TGCGCCAGCAGACGGGACAGAGTAGACTATGGCTACACCTTC. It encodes CASRRDRVDYGYTF.